A selection of T cell receptor beta chains follows, all from one sample in a study of PD-L1 blockade in urothelial cancer. The repertoire was sequenced with immunoSEQ multiplex PCR; TCRdb's copy has only in-frame clones and lacks some. The sample shows approximately 79,000 clones, 80% to 95% of them seen only once. The specimen comprised PBMCs, sampled around atezolizumab (anti-PD-L1) treatment. The receptors shown here come from an elderly woman with urothelial cancer. Each CDR3 is given with its conserved first and last residue. D genes are given only for firm matches. Clone size appears in some rows only: once, few, many, or a class for an expanded clone.

len	d_gene	abundance	v_gene	j_gene	CDR3nt	CDR3aa
16	NA	NA	TRBV2	TRBJ1-5	TGTGCCAGCACCCCCTCGTTGAGGAGGGCCGGTCAGCCCCAGCATTTT	CASTPSLRRAGQPQHF
13	NA	once	TRBV27	TRBJ2-7	TGTGCCAGCAGTTTACTGAGGGGGTACGAGCAGTACTTC	CASSLLRGYEQYF
18	NA	once	TRBV19	TRBJ2-3	TGTGCCAGTAGCAATACAGGGTCCCCTTTTAGTGGCACAGATACGCAGTATTTT	CASSNTGSPFSGTDTQYF
16	TRBD1	once	TRBV15	TRBJ2-2	TGTGCCACCAGCAGACGTCCAGGGGGCGCAGACGGGGAGCTGTTTTTT	CATSRRPGGADGELFF
16	TRBD2	NA	TRBV6-6	TRBJ2-3	TGTGCCAGCAGTTACTTGGGACTAGCGAGCACAGATACGCAGTATTTT	CASSYLGLASTDTQYF
15	NA	NA	TRBV21-1	TRBJ2-4	TGTGCCAGCACTAAGCGGGGGGTAGCCAAAAACATTCAGTACTTC	CASTKRGVAKNIQYF
14	TRBD2	NA	TRBV15	TRBJ2-5	TGTGCCACCAGTAGACGGACTAGCTTAGAGACCCAGTACTTC	CATSRRTSLETQYF
12	TRBD1	NA	TRBV5-1	TRBJ2-5	TGCGCCAGCAGCTCGGACAGGGAGACCCAGTACTTC	CASSSDRETQYF
15	NA	NA	TRBV27	TRBJ1-2	TGTGCCAGCAGGGGAGGGGGGACCCAGAACTATGGCTACACCTTC	CASRGGGTQNYGYTF
16	TRBD1	NA	TRBV28	TRBJ1-1	TGTGCCAGCAGTCCCGTCGCACCGGGACAGGGAGTCAGGGCTTTCTTT	CASSPVAPGQGVRAFF
13	NA	NA	TRBV27	TRBJ2-1	TGTGCCAGCAGTTTAACTCAGGACAATGAGCAGTTCTTC	CASSLTQDNEQFF
15	TRBD1	once	TRBV5-4	TRBJ2-1	TGTGCCAGCAGCTTGGTAGGACAGGGATACAATGAGCAGTTCTTC	CASSLVGQGYNEQFF
16	TRBD2	NA	TRBV5-4	TRBJ2-2	TGTGCCAGCAGCACTAAGCGGGAGGGGAACACCGGGGAGCTGTTTTTT	CASSTKREGNTGELFF
16	NA	NA	TRBV15	TRBJ2-2	TGTGCCACCAGCAGAGGAGTGGGAGCGAACACCGGGGAGCTGTTTTTT	CATSRGVGANTGELFF
15	TRBD2	NA	TRBV5-4	TRBJ2-1	TGTGCCACCACGCCGGGGGCTAGCGGGATTGTAGGGCAGTTCTTC	CATTPGASGIVGQFF
14	TRBD1	NA	TRBV7-8	TRBJ2-7	TGTGCCAGCAGCTTATACAGGGGGCATAACGAGCAGTACTTC	CASSLYRGHNEQYF
17	NA	NA	TRBV9	TRBJ1-5	TGTGCCAGCAGCGTACCCCAGATGCGACAGGACAATCAGCCCCAGCATTTT	CASSVPQMRQDNQPQHF
17	TRBD1	NA	TRBV7-3	TRBJ2-1	TGTGCCAGCAGCTTCCTCCCCGGGACAGGGCTTTACAATGAGCAGTTCTTC	CASSFLPGTGLYNEQFF
16	TRBD1	NA	TRBV19	TRBJ2-1	TGTGCCAGTAGTAACACCGGGACAGGGGCCTACAATGAGCAGTTCTTC	CASSNTGTGAYNEQFF
15	TRBD1	NA	TRBV7-6	TRBJ2-1	TGTGCCAGCAGCTCCGGACAGGGGCACAACAATGAGCAGTTCTTC	CASSSGQGHNNEQFF
14	NA	NA	TRBV19	TRBJ2-2	TGTGCCAGTAGTATAAGCAGGGGCACCGGGGAGCTGTTTTTT	CASSISRGTGELFF
14	NA	NA	TRBV7-7	TRBJ2-1	TGTGCCAGCAGCCTACCAGGGGGGAAGCATGAGCAGTTCTTC	CASSLPGGKHEQFF
17	TRBD1	NA	TRBV28	TRBJ2-3	TGTGCCAGCAGTTCCCAAGGACAGGGGAGGAGCACAGATACGCAGTATTTT	CASSSQGQGRSTDTQYF
18	NA	NA	TRBV18	TRBJ1-3	TGTGCCAGCTCACCAACAGGCCAGAGACTAGACTCTGGAAACACCATATATTTT	CASSPTGQRLDSGNTIYF
15	NA	NA	TRBV9	TRBJ1-1	TGTGCCAGCAGCCCCCGGGGGGGCGGGAACACTGAAGCTTTCTTT	CASSPRGGGNTEAFF
15	TRBD1	NA	TRBV19	TRBJ2-1	TGTGCCAGTAGCGAGGACAGGGCCACTGGGAATGAGCAGTTCTTC	CASSEDRATGNEQFF
13	NA	NA	TRBV29-1	TRBJ1-1	TGCAGCGTTGGGGCAGGGCTGAACACTGAAGCTTTCTTT	CSVGAGLNTEAFF
15	TRBD2	once	TRBV30	TRBJ2-7	TGTGCCTGGAGCGATATTAGCGGGAGAGGTGACGAGCAGTACTTC	CAWSDISGRGDEQYF
15	TRBD2	NA	TRBV7-8	TRBJ2-7	TGTGCCAGCAGCTTATCCCCTAGCGGGGATTACGAGCAGTACTTC	CASSLSPSGDYEQYF
14	NA	NA	TRBV5-1	TRBJ2-3	TGCGCCAGCAGCTTAGGAGACTCCCGAGATACGCAGTATTTT	CASSLGDSRDTQYF
13	TRBD2	NA	TRBV30	TRBJ2-1	TGTGCCTGGAAGACTAGCGGGAACAATGAGCAGTTCTTC	CAWKTSGNNEQFF
14	NA	once	TRBV7-2	TRBJ1-5	TGTGCCAGCAGCCCTCAGGGGTGGGGGCAGCCCCAGCATTTT	CASSPQGWGQPQHF
14	NA	NA	TRBV28	TRBJ1-4	TGTGCCAGCCTCGGGGGGCCCAAGGATGAAAAACTGTTTTTT	CASLGGPKDEKLFF
16	TRBD1	NA	TRBV7-3	TRBJ2-1	TGTGCCAGCAGCGCAGGGACAGGGATTTTGGCCAATGAGCAGTTCTTC	CASSAGTGILANEQFF
16	TRBD2	NA	TRBV28	TRBJ2-5	TGTGCCAGCAGTACCCGGACTAGGGGTAGTCGAGAGACCCAGTACTTC	CASSTRTRGSRETQYF
14	NA	NA	TRBV5-4	TRBJ2-7	TGTGCCAGCAGCTTGGGGGCCTTATCCTACGAGCAGTACTTC	CASSLGALSYEQYF
15	NA	NA	TRBV7-9	TRBJ2-7	TGTGCCAGTGGGAGCTGGGGGACTCTCTCCTACGAGCAGTACTTC	CASGSWGTLSYEQYF